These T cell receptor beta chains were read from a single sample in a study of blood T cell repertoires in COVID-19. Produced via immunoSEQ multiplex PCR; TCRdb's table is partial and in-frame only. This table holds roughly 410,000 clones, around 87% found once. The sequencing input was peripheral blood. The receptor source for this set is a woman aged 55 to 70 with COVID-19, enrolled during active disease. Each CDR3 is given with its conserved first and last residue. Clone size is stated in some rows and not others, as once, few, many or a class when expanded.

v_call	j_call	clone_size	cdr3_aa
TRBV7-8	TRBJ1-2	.	CASSLMGGANYGYTF
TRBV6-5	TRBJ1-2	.	CAATGGVRANYGYTF
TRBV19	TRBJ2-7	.	CASSITSGGAYEQYF
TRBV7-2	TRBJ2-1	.	CASSLKLNEQFF
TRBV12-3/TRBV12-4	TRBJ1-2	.	CASSRGFGYGYTF
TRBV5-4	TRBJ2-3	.	CASSPTADTQYF
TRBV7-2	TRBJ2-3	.	CASSLGGGPSTDTQYF
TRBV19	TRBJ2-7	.	CATSGGDYEQYF
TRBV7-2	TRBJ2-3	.	CASSLQSTDTQYF
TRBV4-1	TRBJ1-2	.	CASSPQGFLGPGYTF
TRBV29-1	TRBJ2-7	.	CSVTGGRYEQYF
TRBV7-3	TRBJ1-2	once	CASSLTATGGPGYTF
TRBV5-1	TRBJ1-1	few	CASSRGQGNTEAFF
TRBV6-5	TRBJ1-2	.	CASSYSGTAYGYTF
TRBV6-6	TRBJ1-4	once	CASARTGWNEKLFF
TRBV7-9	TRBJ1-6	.	CASSLLAGRGDSPLHF
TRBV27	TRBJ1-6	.	CASRHTSGSGTPLHF
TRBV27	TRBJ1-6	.	CASGRQGESSYNSPLHF
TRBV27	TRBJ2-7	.	CASSFGTGSTYEQYF
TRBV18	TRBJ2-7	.	CASSPLQGFYEQYF
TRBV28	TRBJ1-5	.	CASSLTLGGQPQHF
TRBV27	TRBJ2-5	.	CASSPSGLAGGQYF
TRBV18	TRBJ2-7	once	CASSPRSGGAYEQYF